This TCR beta chain was identified in a study of CXCR3-negative and CXCR3-positive naive CD8 T cells. Remarks on this clonotype: Its antigen is not identified.

The study, taken as a whole, reports: Diversity ran similarly high across both naive subsets but far lower in memory CD8+ cells. Naive cells, whether CXCR3-negative or CXCR3-positive, had similar TRBV-TRBJ usage, while memory cells differed. Hydrophobicity was higher for TRB CDR3s found in CXCR3-positive naive cells than in CXCR3-negative naive cells.

Germline V lookup: CDR1 SGHDN, CDR2 FVKESK. The CDR3 runs 17 residues. The authors made the TRB cDNA libraries by 5' RACE using UMI labels. TCRdb re-called the 5' RACE reads; one entry per CDR3 protein, DNA not given. Its listing shows more than 45,000 distinct CDR3 sequences. The chain employs TRBV14 and TRBJ2-1. Input material: naive CXCR3- CD8+ T cells from blood. Noted subset: CD45RO-CCR7+CD27+CD95- naive CD8+ T cells lacking CXCR3 (TNR3-). This receptor was identified in a human donor in good health. Some clones in this sample may be carry-over from other donors' samples. The CDR3 is CASSQEGMGTLYNEQFF.